A single TCR beta chain is shown here with its context. Per the germline V gene, CDR1 is MGHDK and CDR2 is SYGVNS. Trimming removed 1 base from V and 2 bases from J; junction bases left unmatched: 5. The CDR3 spans 16 residues. Treatment reported: oral pan-JAK inhibitor, 5-10 mg twice daily. The data stem from a study of CD8+ T cells in alopecia areata. Sequencing used cDNA as its template, made by extracting RNA and reverse transcribing it. Clones were read by immunoSEQ multiplex PCR, and TCRdb kept only the in-frame ones, dropping some. Of some 170,000 clones listed, roughly 58% were seen once; the top ten hold approximately 16%.

Sequencing used CD4+ T cells sorted from blood, obtained at approximately week 56, from a patient treated with tofacitinib. The chain uses TRBV25-1 and TRBJ2-7, with TRBD1 matching 10 bases. This TCR was sampled from a human donor with alopecia areata. The CDR3, as DNA: TGTGCCAGCAGTGAATCAGGGACAGGGGTCCCCTACGAGCAGTACTTC. This gives the protein CASSESGTGVPYEQYF.